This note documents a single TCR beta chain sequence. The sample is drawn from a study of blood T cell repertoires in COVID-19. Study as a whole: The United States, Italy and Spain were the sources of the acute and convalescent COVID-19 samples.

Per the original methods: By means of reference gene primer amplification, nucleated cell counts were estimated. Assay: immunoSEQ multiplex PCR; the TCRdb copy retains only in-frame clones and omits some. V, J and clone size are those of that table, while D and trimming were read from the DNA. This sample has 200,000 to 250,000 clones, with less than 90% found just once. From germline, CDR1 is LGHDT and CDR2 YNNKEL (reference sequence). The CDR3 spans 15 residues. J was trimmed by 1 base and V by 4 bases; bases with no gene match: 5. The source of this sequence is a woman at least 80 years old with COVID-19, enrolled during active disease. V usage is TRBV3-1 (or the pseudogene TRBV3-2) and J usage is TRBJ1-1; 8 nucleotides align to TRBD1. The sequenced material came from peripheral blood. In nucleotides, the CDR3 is TGTGCCAGCAGCCCGACCGGGACAGGGAACACTGAAGCTTTCTTT. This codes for CASSPTGTGNTEAFF.